This TCR beta chain was sequenced for a study of response to subunit inactivated influenza vaccine. Findings and caveats of the study: With each seasonal influenza vaccination, the authors suggested, few new T cells are recruited.

The V segment lost 6 bases and the J segment 5 bases; nucleotides outside the gene matches: 10. Germline lookup yields CDR1 SQVTM and CDR2 ANQGSEA. This CDR3 has 15 residues. TCRdb fed the RT-PCR reads into MiXCR, producing one record per CDR3 protein. The sample carries 530,000 or so distinct CDR3 sequences, about 25% recorded once. Notes on this clonotype: What it recognizes is unknown.

This sequence joins TRBV29-1 and TRBJ2-3; 11 positions agree with TRBD2. The receptor was derived from a man between 50 and 59 years old who received an inactivated influenza vaccine. This material consisted of CD4+ T cells sorted from PBMCs, taken around 5 days after vaccination. CDR3 residues: CSVTVLAGAVDTQYF. As DNA, the CDR3 is TGCAGCGTGACCGTACTAGCGGGAGCGGTAGATACGCAGTATTTT.